This T cell receptor beta chain is from a study of CD8+ T cells in alopecia areata. Looking at the study overall: Tofacitinib ran for 6 to 18 months before 6 months off drug.

V dropped 2 bases and J dropped 0 bases, with 5 bases sitting between them. The CDR3 has 13 residues. CDR1 is GTSNPN and CDR2 is SVGIG in the germline V gene (reference sequence). General study findings and limits: Scalp samples also contribute reads from the resident alphabeta T cells found in normal skin.

The authors extracted RNA and reverse transcribed it into cDNA as the sequencing template. Sequenced by immunoSEQ multiplex PCR; TCRdb stores in-frame clones only, minus some. The sample lists some 240,000 clones, approximately 52% occurring once. In regard to this clone: The antigen remains unidentified.

The TCR originated in a human donor with alopecia areata. The chain uses TRBV30 and TRBJ1-3; no reliable D call. Sequencing used CD4+ T cells sorted from blood, obtained at week 0. The CDR3 sequence: CAWSKLSGNTIYF. The CDR3 DNA is TGTGCCTGGAGTAAACTCTCTGGAAACACCATATATTTT. Using reference TRBV30 and TRBJ1-3 for the parts outside the CDR3, the full variable domain is SQTIHQWPATLVQPVGSPLSLECTVEGTSNPNLYWYRQAAGRGLQLLFYSVGIGQISSEVPQNLSASRPQDRQFILSSKKLLLSDSGFYLCAWSKLSGNTIYFGEGSWLTVV.